Following are 21 T cell receptor beta chains from one sample sequenced in a study of T cell responses to AZD1222 COVID-19 vaccine. Using immunoSEQ multiplex PCR, the repertoire was profiled, and TCRdb retains in-frame clones only, with some absent. The sample lists approximately 160,000 clones; 93% were seen once. Sequences were derived from peripheral blood, sampled on day 0 of AZD1222 vaccination. Source of these receptors: an adult in good health.

V and J are TRBV12-3 or TRBV12-4 and TRBJ1-1; D is unresolved. The CDR3 is 12 amino acids. The V and J ends lost 7 bases and 1 base respectively, with 7 bases between them. The CDR3 coding sequence is TGTGCCAGCAACATCGGGAACACTGAAGCTTTCTTT. Residues: CASNIGNTEAFF.

The chain has TRBV30 and TRBJ1-1; perhaps TRBD1 as D (6 bases). The CDR3 has 12 amino acids. Deletions cut 0 bases from V and 8 bases from J, with 10 bases between. In germline, CDR1 is GTSNPN, CDR2 SVGIG (reference sequence). CDR3: CAWSVLDREAFF. CDR3 nucleotide sequence: TGTGCCTGGAGTGTACTGGACAGAGAAGCTTTCTTT.

This clone showed up just once. CDR3 protein: CASSYHKTYGYTF. The CDR3 DNA reads as TGTGCCAGCAGTTACCATAAAACCTATGGCTACACCTTC. The chain recombines TRBV6-5 with TRBJ1-2, with D hard to call. Per the germline V gene, CDR1 is MNHEY and CDR2 is SVGAGI. This CDR3 comprises 13 residues. Between the trimmed V and J ends, which lost 2 bases and 4 bases, there was a span of 8 bases.

This clone was detected once. The rearrangement links TRBV3-1 (or the pseudogene TRBV3-2) to TRBJ1-1, with D possibly matching TRBD1 (5 bases). Per germline, CDR1 LGHDT and CDR2 YNNKEL (reference sequence). The germline V and J ends were trimmed by 4 bases and 12 bases, with 18 bases remaining between them. There are 13 residues in the CDR3. CDR3 protein: CASSRTTEGISFF. CDR3 bases: TGTGCCAGCAGCCGGACAACCGAGGGGATATCTTTCTTT.

The V and J genes are TRBV4-1 and TRBJ1-6, with D perhaps matching TRBD1 (5 bases). This CDR3 is 16 amino acids long. V lost 3 bases and J 5 bases, leaving 14 bases between the germline ends. Looked up from germline, CDR1 is MGHRA and CDR2 is YSYEKL. The CDR3 DNA follows: TGCGCCAGCAGCCACACAGACAGTTCCAATAATTCACCCCTCCACTTT. This codes for CASSHTDSSNNSPLHF.

This CDR3 reads CASSLGSYQETQYF. The CDR3 DNA reads TGTGCCAGCAGCTTGGGATCGTACCAAGAGACCCAGTACTTC. V and J are TRBV5-4 and TRBJ2-5; D is uncertain. Germline V gene lookup returns CDR1 SGHNT and CDR2 YYREEE (reference sequence). V lost 0 bases to trimming and J lost 0 bases, with 6 bases between them. The CDR3 runs 14 residues.

The rearrangement links TRBV7-9 to TRBJ2-2; TRBD1 matches at 10 bases. Germline lookup yields CDR1 SEHNR and CDR2 FQNEAQ (reference sequence). With V trimmed by 5 bases and J by 6 bases, 18 bases remained unmatched. The CDR3 spans 19 residues. The CDR3 bases are TGTGCCAGCAGCCCCCGGATGACAGGGGGCGGTTTTGCCCCCGGGGAGCTGTTTTTT. This sequence encodes CASSPRMTGGGFAPGELFF.

This chain joins TRBV6-5 and TRBJ2-1; D gene ambiguous. The V end was cut by 0 bases, the J end by 4 bases, with 4 bases between. This CDR3 spans 13 amino acids. Germline CDR1 and CDR2: MNHEY and SVGAGI. Here the CDR3 DNA reads TGTGCCAGCAGTTACTCGATATACAATGAGCAGTTCTTC. It is translated as CASSYSIYNEQFF.

The chain has TRBV19 and TRBJ2-1; D is uncertain. This CDR3 is 14 amino acids long. Trimming took off 4 bases at V and 0 bases at J, with 7 bases between the two ends. The germline CDR1 and CDR2 sequences are LNHDA and SQIVND (reference sequence). The CDR3: CASSRAFSYNEQFF. CDR3 sequence (DNA): TGTGCCAGTAGTAGGGCATTCTCCTACAATGAGCAGTTCTTC.

This chain links TRBV19 with TRBJ1-1; tentative D call: TRBD1 (6 bases). CDR3 length: 12 residues. V was pared by 9 bases and J by 4 bases, with 12 bases between. CDR1 and CDR2 (germline): LNHDA, SQIVND (reference sequence). The CDR3 DNA follows: TGTGCCAGAACACAGGGATTCACTGAAGCTTTCTTT. Its translation: CARTQGFTEAFF.

J is TRBJ1-1 and V is TRBV4-3; D unclear. The V gene lost 6 bases and the J gene lost 3 bases, with 17 bases spanning the gap. Germline loops: CDR1 LGHNA, CDR2 YSLEER. The CDR3 is made up of 15 amino acids. The CDR3 here is CASSLRVGSDTEAFF. Written as DNA, the CDR3 is TGCGCCAGCAGTCTCCGGGTGGGGTCGGACACTGAAGCTTTCTTT.

V is TRBV7-9 and J is TRBJ1-5, with 9 positions matching TRBD1. V lost 5 bases, J lost 4 bases, and 6 bases stayed unmatched. The CDR3 has 15 amino acids. The germline gives CDR1 SEHNR, CDR2 FQNEAQ (reference sequence). CDR3 in DNA: TGTGCCAGCAGCCTGGACAGGGGACGAAATCAGCCCCAGCATTTT. Translated: CASSLDRGRNQPQHF.

V and J are TRBV25-1 and TRBJ2-2; D not certain. This CDR3 comprises 18 residues. Between the trimmed V and J ends, which lost 0 bases and 2 bases, there was a span of 16 bases. CDR1 MGHDK and CDR2 SYGVNS come from the germline V gene. CDR3 DNA sequence: TGTGCCAGCAGTGAATATTTTGAAGGGATTAACAACACCGGGGAGCTGTTTTTT. It specifies CASSEYFEGINNTGELFF.

The V call is TRBV5-1, the J call TRBJ2-5; maybe TRBD2 (6 bases). The CDR3 runs 14 residues. Germline CDR1 reads SGHRS; CDR2 reads YFSETQ. Trimming stripped 1 base from V and 2 bases from J, with 9 bases between. CDR3 protein: CASSLRDWQETQYF. CDR3 DNA sequence: TGCGCCAGCAGCTTGAGGGACTGGCAAGAGACCCAGTACTTC.

The genes are TRBV2 and TRBJ2-5; 9 nucleotides line up with TRBD2. The CDR3 has 13 amino acids. V shed 6 bases, J shed 5 bases, and the junction held 4 bases outside the gene matches. Germline values: CDR1 SNHLY, CDR2 FYNNEI. CDR3 bases: TGTGCCAGCAGCTTAGGACTAGCGGAGACCCAGTACTTC. Translated, it gives CASSLGLAETQYF.

The chain joins TRBV5-4 to TRBJ1-6; tentatively, D is TRBD1 (6 bases). Trimming left V 2 bases short and J 7 bases short, with 10 bases between. From germline, CDR1 is SGHNT and CDR2 YYREEE (reference sequence). This CDR3 contains 14 residues. The CDR3 sequence: CASSFRTANSPLHF. CDR3 coding DNA: TGTGCCAGCAGCTTTAGGACAGCAAATTCACCCCTCCACTTT.

The chain links TRBV2 to TRBJ2-1; TRBD2 matches 10 bases. Trimming removed 3 bases from V and 4 bases from J; junction bases left unmatched: 3. This CDR3 is built from 15 residues. CDR1 and CDR2 from the germline V gene are SNHLY and FYNNEI. In DNA form, the CDR3 reads TGTGCCAGCAGTGATCAACTAGCGGGGTACAATGAGCAGTTCTTC. Residues: CASSDQLAGYNEQFF.

J is TRBJ2-7 and V is TRBV28; no firm D call. V dropped 4 bases and J dropped 5 bases, with 6 bases sitting between them. CDR1 is MDHEN, CDR2 SYDVKM, per germline. The CDR3 spans 11 residues. The CDR3: CASSSLDEQYF. CDR3 DNA sequence: TGTGCCAGCAGTTCCTTGGACGAGCAGTACTTC.

The gene calls are TRBV28 and TRBJ2-7, with no clear D. Deletions cut 5 bases from V and 5 bases from J, with 16 bases between. The CDR3 extends over 14 amino acids. Germline V gives CDR1 MDHEN, CDR2 SYDVKM. CDR3 nucleotides: TGTGCCAGCAGTAGTGCCTCCCCTCCCCACGAGCAGTACTTC. It is translated as CASSSASPPHEQYF.

The chain couples TRBV28 to TRBJ2-7, with 8 bases that match TRBD1. This CDR3 comprises 19 residues. J lost 3 bases, V lost 3 bases, and 19 bases had no gene match. Germline V CDR1 and CDR2: MDHEN, SYDVKM. This CDR3 reads CASSFRRGRGRGVDYEQYF. The CDR3 DNA follows: TGTGCCAGCAGTTTCCGTAGGGGCAGGGGGCGGGGAGTGGACTACGAGCAGTACTTC.

This sequence joins TRBV12-3 or TRBV12-4 and TRBJ1-1; TRBD1 matches at 7 bases. J lost 4 bases, V lost 8 bases, and 7 bases had no gene match. The CDR3 has 13 residues. CDR3 loop: CASGPGQLTEAFF. In nucleotides, the CDR3 is TGTGCCAGCGGACCGGGACAGCTCACTGAAGCTTTCTTT.